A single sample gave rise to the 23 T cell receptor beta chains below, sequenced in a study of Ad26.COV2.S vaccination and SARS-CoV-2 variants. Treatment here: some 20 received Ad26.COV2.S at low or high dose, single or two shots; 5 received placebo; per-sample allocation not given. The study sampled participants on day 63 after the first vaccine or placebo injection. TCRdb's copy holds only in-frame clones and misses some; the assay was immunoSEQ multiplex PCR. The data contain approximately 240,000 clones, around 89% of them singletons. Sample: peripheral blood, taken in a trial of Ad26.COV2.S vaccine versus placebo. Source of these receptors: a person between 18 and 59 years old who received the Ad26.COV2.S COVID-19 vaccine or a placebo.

As DNA, the CDR3 is TGTGCCACCAGTGAGCTCAACTATGGCTACACCTTC. As protein: CATSELNYGYTF. The chain recombines TRBV24-1 with TRBJ1-2, with unresolved D. Trimming stripped 4 bases from V and 2 bases from J, with 4 bases between. CDR1 and CDR2 from the germline V gene are KGHDR and SFDVKD. CDR3 length equals 12 residues.

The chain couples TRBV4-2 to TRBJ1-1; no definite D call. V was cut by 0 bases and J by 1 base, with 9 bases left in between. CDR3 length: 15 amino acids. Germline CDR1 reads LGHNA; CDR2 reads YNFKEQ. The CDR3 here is CASSQEGWGNTEAFF. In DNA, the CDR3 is TGTGCCAGCAGCCAAGAGGGGTGGGGGAACACTGAAGCTTTCTTT.

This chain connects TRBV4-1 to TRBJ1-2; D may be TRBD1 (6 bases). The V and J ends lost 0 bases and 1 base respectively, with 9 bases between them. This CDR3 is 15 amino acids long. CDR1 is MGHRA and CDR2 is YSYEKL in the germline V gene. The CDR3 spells CASSQEQGLNYGYTF. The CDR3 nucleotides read TGCGCCAGCAGCCAAGAACAGGGCCTTAACTATGGCTACACCTTC.

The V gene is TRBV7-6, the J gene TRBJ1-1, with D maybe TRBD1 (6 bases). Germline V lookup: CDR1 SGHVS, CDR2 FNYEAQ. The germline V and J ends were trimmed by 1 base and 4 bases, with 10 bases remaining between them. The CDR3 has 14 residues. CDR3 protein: CASSLGDTVTEAFF. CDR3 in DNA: TGTGCCAGCAGCTTAGGGGACACCGTCACTGAAGCTTTCTTT.

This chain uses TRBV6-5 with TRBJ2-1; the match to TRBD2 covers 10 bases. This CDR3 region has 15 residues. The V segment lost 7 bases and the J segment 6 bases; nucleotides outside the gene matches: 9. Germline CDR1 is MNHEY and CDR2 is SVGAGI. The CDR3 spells CASTLSGGAINEQFF. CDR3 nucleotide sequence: TGTGCCAGCACCTTAAGCGGGGGGGCTATCAATGAGCAGTTCTTC.

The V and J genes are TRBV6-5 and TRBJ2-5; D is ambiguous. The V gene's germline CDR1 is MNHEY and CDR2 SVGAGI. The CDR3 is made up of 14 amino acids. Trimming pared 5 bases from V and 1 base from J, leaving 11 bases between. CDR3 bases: TGTGCCAGCAGTCCAAAATGGGGCCAAGAGACCCAGTACTTC. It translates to CASSPKWGQETQYF.

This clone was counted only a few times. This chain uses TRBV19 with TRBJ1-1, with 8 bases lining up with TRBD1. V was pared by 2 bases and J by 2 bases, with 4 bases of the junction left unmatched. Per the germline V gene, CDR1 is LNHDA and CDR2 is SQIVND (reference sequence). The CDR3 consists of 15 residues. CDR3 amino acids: CASSIQGASNTEAFF. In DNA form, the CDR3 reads TGTGCCAGTAGTATACAGGGGGCATCTAACACTGAAGCTTTCTTT.

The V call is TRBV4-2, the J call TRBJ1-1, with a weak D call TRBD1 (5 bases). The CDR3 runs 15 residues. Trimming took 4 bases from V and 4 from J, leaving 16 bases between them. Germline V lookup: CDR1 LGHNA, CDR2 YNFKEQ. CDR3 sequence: CASSLRDLFGTEAFF. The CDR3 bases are TGTGCCAGCAGCCTTCGGGACCTCTTTGGCACTGAAGCTTTCTTT.

The CDR3 DNA reads as TGTGCCAGCAGCTGCCCACGGACAGGGGGCCCGCAGACGGGCACAGATACGCAGTATTTT. This gives the protein CASSCPRTGGPQTGTDTQYF. V usage is TRBV11-3 and J usage is TRBJ2-3; 11 bases map to TRBD1. The V and J ends lost 4 bases and 1 base, in that order; junction bases with no gene match: 16. The germline CDR1 and CDR2 sequences are SGHNT and YENEEA. The length of the CDR3 is 20 residues.

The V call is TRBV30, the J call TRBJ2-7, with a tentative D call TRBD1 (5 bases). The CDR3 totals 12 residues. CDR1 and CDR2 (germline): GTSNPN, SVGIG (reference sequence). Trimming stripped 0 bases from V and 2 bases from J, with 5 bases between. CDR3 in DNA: TGTGCCTGGAGTGTAGGGGCCTACGAGCAGTACTTC. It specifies CAWSVGAYEQYF.

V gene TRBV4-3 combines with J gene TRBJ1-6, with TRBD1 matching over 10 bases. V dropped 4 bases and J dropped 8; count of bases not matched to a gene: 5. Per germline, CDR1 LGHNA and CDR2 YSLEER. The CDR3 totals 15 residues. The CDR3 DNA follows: TGCGCCAGCAGCCCGTTCGGGACAGGGGATTCACCCCTCCACTTT. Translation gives CASSPFGTGDSPLHF.

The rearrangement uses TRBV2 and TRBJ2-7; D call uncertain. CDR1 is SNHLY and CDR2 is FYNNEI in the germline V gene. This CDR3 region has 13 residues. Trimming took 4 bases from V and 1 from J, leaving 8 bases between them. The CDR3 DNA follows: TGTGCCAGCAGTGCGACGGCGTCCTACGAGCAGTACTTC. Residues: CASSATASYEQYF. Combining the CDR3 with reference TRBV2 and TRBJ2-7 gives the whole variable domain EPEVTQTPSHQVTQMGQEVILRCVPISNHLYFYWYRQILGQKVEFLVSFYNNEISEKSEIFDDQFSVERPDGSNFTLKIRSTKLEDSAMYFCASSATASYEQYFGPGTRLTVT.

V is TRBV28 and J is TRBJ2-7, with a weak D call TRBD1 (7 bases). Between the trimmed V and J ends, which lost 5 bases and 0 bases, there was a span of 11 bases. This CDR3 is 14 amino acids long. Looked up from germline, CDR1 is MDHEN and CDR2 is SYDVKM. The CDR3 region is CASSPGDSSYEQYF. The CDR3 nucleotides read TGTGCCAGCAGTCCGGGGGACAGCTCCTACGAGCAGTACTTC.

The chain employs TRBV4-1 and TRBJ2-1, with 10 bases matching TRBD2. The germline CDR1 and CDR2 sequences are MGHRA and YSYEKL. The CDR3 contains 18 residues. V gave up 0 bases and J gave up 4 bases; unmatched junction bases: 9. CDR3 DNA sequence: TGCGCCAGCAGCCAAGATCATATAGCGGGAGGATTTTACAATGAGCAGTTCTTC. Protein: CASSQDHIAGGFYNEQFF.

As DNA, the CDR3 is TGTGCCAGCAGCTACACTGACTTTAACTATGGCTACACCTTC. It translates to CASSYTDFNYGYTF. The chain couples TRBV28 to TRBJ1-2, with unresolved D. Trimming shortened V by 6 bases and J by 1 base, and 12 bases separated the two germline ends. This CDR3 is built from 14 residues. Germline lookup yields CDR1 MDHEN and CDR2 SYDVKM.

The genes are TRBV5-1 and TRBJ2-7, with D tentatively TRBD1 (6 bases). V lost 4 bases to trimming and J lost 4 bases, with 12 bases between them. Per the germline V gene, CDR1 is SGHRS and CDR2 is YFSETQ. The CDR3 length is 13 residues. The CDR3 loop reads CASSALTGYEQYF. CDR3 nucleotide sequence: TGCGCCAGCAGCGCACTTACAGGGTACGAGCAGTACTTC.

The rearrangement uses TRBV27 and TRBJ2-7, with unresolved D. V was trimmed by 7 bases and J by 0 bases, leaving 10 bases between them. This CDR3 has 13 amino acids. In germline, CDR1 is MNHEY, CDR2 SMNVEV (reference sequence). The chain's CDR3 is CASKRPNSYEQYF. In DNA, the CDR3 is TGTGCCAGCAAGAGGCCCAACTCCTACGAGCAGTACTTC.

CDR3 in DNA: TGTGCCTGGAGTGTCCCTAGAGGGCTCGAGCAGTACTTC. This sequence encodes CAWSVPRGLEQYF. V and J are TRBV30 and TRBJ2-7; D possibly corresponds to TRBD2 (5 bases). Germline-derived CDR1 and CDR2 are GTSNPN and SVGIG (reference sequence). The ends were cut back, 0 bases at V and 6 bases at J, with 12 bases in the middle. The CDR3 is made up of 13 amino acids.

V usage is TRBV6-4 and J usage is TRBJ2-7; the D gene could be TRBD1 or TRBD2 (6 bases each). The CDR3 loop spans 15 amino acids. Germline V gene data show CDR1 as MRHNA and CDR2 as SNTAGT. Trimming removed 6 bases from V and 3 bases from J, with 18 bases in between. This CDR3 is CASSLQIGGGYEQYF. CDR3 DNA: TGTGCCAGCAGCCTCCAGATAGGAGGGGGCTACGAGCAGTACTTC.

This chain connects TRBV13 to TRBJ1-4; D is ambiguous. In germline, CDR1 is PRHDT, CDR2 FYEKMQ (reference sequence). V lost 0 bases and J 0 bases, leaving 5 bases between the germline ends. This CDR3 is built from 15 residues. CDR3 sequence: CASSLGLSTNEKLFF. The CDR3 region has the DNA TGTGCCAGCAGCTTAGGGCTTTCAACTAATGAAAAACTGTTTTTT.

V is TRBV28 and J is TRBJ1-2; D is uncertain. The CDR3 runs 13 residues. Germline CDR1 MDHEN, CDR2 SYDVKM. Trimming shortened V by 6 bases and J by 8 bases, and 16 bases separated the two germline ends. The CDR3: CASSILGLFGYTF. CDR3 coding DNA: TGTGCCAGCAGCATATTGGGCCTCTTCGGCTACACCTTC.

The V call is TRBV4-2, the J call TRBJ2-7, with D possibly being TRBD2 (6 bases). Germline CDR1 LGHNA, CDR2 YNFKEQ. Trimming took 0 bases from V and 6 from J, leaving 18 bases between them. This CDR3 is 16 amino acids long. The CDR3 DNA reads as TGTGCCAGCAGCCAAGAAGAGGACTATGCCCGTTTCGAGCAGTACTTC. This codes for CASSQEEDYARFEQYF.

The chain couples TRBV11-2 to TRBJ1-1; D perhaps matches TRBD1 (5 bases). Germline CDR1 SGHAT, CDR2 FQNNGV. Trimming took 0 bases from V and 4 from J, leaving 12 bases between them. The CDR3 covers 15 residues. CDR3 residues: CASSLESGMGTEAFF. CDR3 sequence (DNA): TGTGCCAGCAGCTTAGAGTCAGGGATGGGCACTGAAGCTTTCTTT.